Below are 14 T cell receptor beta chains sequenced from a single sample in a study of blood T cells in healthy people across ages. A J-beta primer mix and a sample-barcoded 5' primer were used in a second PCR of roughly 6 to 11 cycles. TCRdb ran MiXCR on the 5' RACE reads and lists one entry per CDR3 protein. The top ten hold 7% to 9% of the sample, which has 1.5 million or so distinct CDR3 sequences, around 42% seen once. Specimen: blood. These receptors were taken from a woman younger than 30 in good health.

The chain joins TRBV24-1 to TRBJ2-5, with TRBD1 identical over 7 bases. The V segment lost 9 bases and the J segment 5 bases; nucleotides outside the gene matches: 14. The CDR3 covers 15 residues. Germline V gene data show CDR1 as KGHDR and CDR2 as SFDVKD. The CDR3 protein is CATESGQALGETQYF. In DNA, the CDR3 is TGTGCCACCGAGAGCGGACAGGCGTTGGGTGAGACCCAGTACTTC.

V and J are TRBV6-5 and TRBJ2-3; D may be TRBD1 (5 bases). Per germline, CDR1 MNHEY and CDR2 SVGAGI. Trimming took off 6 bases at V and 5 bases at J, with 18 bases between the two ends. The CDR3 loop spans 15 amino acids. Written as DNA, the CDR3 is TGTGCCAGCAGCCACAGGCCCCTTAACCTAGATACGCAGTATTTT. It yields the protein CASSHRPLNLDTQYF.

V gene TRBV4-1 combines with J gene TRBJ2-3; D gene uncertain. The CDR3 loop spans 17 amino acids. The germline V and J ends were trimmed by 4 bases and 1 base, with 18 bases remaining between them. In germline, CDR1 is MGHRA, CDR2 YSYEKL. In DNA, the CDR3 is TGCGCCAGCAGCCCCCTTTACTCCGCCGAGGGCACAGATACGCAGTATTTT. Translated: CASSPLYSAEGTDTQYF.

This chain connects TRBV12-3 or TRBV12-4 to TRBJ1-1; D remains unclear. The V end was cut by 5 bases, the J end by 4 bases, with 17 bases between. This CDR3 is built from 15 residues. The CDR3 DNA reads as TGTGCCAGCAGTCCGACTGAAGGACGGAGCACTGAAGCTTTCTTT. Encoded protein: CASSPTEGRSTEAFF.

This chain connects TRBV28 to TRBJ2-3; 11 bases agree with TRBD2. Germline V gives CDR1 MDHEN, CDR2 SYDVKM. This CDR3 is built from 16 residues. V trimming: 2 bases; J trimming: 5 bases; junction bases outside the gene matches: 6. The CDR3 region is CASSLLAGGSGDTQYF. CDR3 DNA sequence: TGTGCCAGCAGTTTACTAGCGGGGGGATCCGGAGATACGCAGTATTTT.

This clonotype was detected only a few times. The chain recombines TRBV5-1 with TRBJ1-2; 8 bases map to TRBD1. CDR3 length: 17 amino acids. V dropped 4 bases and J dropped 8; count of bases not matched to a gene: 19. The germline V gene has CDR1 SGHRS and CDR2 YFSETQ. CDR3 loop: CASSPRRDRGLGGGYTF. For the CDR3, the DNA is TGCGCCAGCAGCCCCCGTCGCGACAGGGGCCTTGGAGGAGGCTACACCTTC.

The chain uses TRBV7-9 and TRBJ2-3, with TRBD2 as a possible D gene (6 bases). In germline, CDR1 is SEHNR, CDR2 FQNEAQ (reference sequence). V was pared by 7 bases and J by 2 bases, with 19 bases between. The CDR3 covers 16 residues. The CDR3 region is CASNPSGGDYTDTQYF. In DNA, the CDR3 is TGTGCCAGCAACCCTTCTGGCGGGGATTACACAGATACGCAGTATTTT.

This sequence joins TRBV4-1 and TRBJ2-5; 8 bases fit TRBD2. Looked up from germline, CDR1 is MGHRA and CDR2 is YSYEKL. The CDR3 covers 15 residues. Germline trimming cut 3 bases from V and 2 bases from J; bases unmatched to any gene: 5. The CDR3 protein is CASSQRAGGQETQYF. The CDR3, as DNA: TGCGCCAGCAGCCAGAGGGCGGGGGGTCAAGAGACCCAGTACTTC.

This chain connects TRBV6-5 to TRBJ1-5; the D gene is possibly TRBD1 (6 bases). CDR1 is MNHEY and CDR2 is SVGAGI in the germline V gene. V lost 2 bases and J lost 0, with 8 bases in between. The CDR3 has 15 amino acids. CDR3 coding DNA: TGTGCCAGCAGTTACACAGGGAATAGCAATCAGCCCCAGCATTTT. Translated, it gives CASSYTGNSNQPQHF.

The chain has TRBV29-1 and TRBJ1-2; D perhaps matches TRBD1 (6 bases). Germline lookup yields CDR1 SQVTM and CDR2 ANQGSEA. V was shortened by 7 bases and J by 5 bases, with 14 bases between the two germline ends. CDR3 length equals 12 residues. CDR3 DNA: TGCAGCGGCAGTTGGGGGCCATATGGCTACACCTTC. Its translation: CSGSWGPYGYTF.

J is TRBJ2-2 and V is TRBV15; TRBD1 aligns across 8 bases. This CDR3 has 18 amino acids. Per the germline V gene, CDR1 is LNHNV and CDR2 is YYDKDF (reference sequence). Trimming took 1 base from V and 4 from J; bases not matched to a gene: 11. For the CDR3, the DNA is TGTGCCACCAGCAGAGGATTTGTAACAGGGGGTTCCACCGGGGAGCTGTTTTTT. Amino acids: CATSRGFVTGGSTGELFF.

This clonotype turned up a few times. The rearrangement links TRBV15 to TRBJ1-4; D remains ambiguous. Trimming cost V 5 bases and J 3 bases, with 13 bases left between them. The CDR3 spans 15 residues. Germline assignment: CDR1 LNHNV and CDR2 YYDKDF (reference sequence). In nucleotides, the CDR3 is TGTGCCACCAGCGGGCGAAGGCCTTCTAATGAAAAACTGTTTTTT. Translated: CATSGRRPSNEKLFF.

The V and J genes are TRBV5-1 and TRBJ2-3; 8 bases match TRBD2. The CDR3 runs 15 residues. Germline values: CDR1 SGHRS, CDR2 YFSETQ. The V and J ends lost 3 bases and 0 bases, in that order; junction bases with no gene match: 3. The CDR3 loop reads CASSSPSGSTDTQYF. The CDR3 coding sequence is TGCGCCAGCAGCTCCCCTAGCGGGAGCACAGATACGCAGTATTTT. Supplemented by reference TRBV5-1 and TRBJ2-3, the full variable domain reads KAGVTQTPRYLIKTRGQQVTLSCSPISGHRSVSWYQQTPGQGLQFLFEYFSETQRNKGNFPGRFSGRQFSNSRSEMNVSTLELGDSALYLCASSSPSGSTDTQYFGPGTRLTVL.

V gene TRBV12-3 or TRBV12-4 combines with J gene TRBJ2-7, with TRBD1 matching 7 bases. The CDR3 has 16 amino acids. With V trimmed by 4 bases and J by 1 base, 10 bases remained unmatched. CDR3 coding DNA: TGTGCCAGCAGTTCTTGGACAGGAAAAGGGTCCTACGAGCAGTACTTC. Residues: CASSSWTGKGSYEQYF.